This TCR beta chain stems from a study of early T cells in non-severe SARS-CoV-2 infection. Study context: Sequencing of unsorted whole blood was done on bulk RNA, leaving chains unpaired. The study's findings and limits: CD4 and private specificities were missed by VDJdb matching, which favored anti-spike CD8 responses.

This clonotype was picked up a small number of times. The antigen is not known. Separate cDNA molecules each had unique molecular identifiers attached to them. TCRdb independently ran MiXCR on the 5' RACE reads; one entry per CDR3 protein. There are tens of thousands of distinct CDR3 sequences in the sample; about 16% occur only once, and 10% lies in the top ten. V lost 4 bases and J 0 bases, leaving 4 bases between the germline ends. Germline lookup yields CDR1 SQVTM and CDR2 ANQGSEA. The CDR3 runs 13 residues. The gene calls are TRBV29-1 and TRBJ2-6; D is ambiguous. The sequence was collected from an adult who was a healthcare worker with PCR-confirmed SARS-CoV-2 infection or an uninfected control (not recorded which). Source: whole blood, taken at baseline. CDR3 residues: CSVAFSGANVLTF. The CDR3 DNA is TGCAGCGTTGCATTCTCTGGGGCCAACGTCCTGACTTTC. The full variable domain, completed using reference TRBV29-1 and TRBJ2-6, is SAVISQKPSRDICQRGTSLTIQCQVDSQVTMMFWYRQQPGQSLTLIATANQGSEATYESGFVIDKFPISRPNLTFSTLTVSNMSPEDSSIYLCSVAFSGANVLTFGAGSRLTVL.